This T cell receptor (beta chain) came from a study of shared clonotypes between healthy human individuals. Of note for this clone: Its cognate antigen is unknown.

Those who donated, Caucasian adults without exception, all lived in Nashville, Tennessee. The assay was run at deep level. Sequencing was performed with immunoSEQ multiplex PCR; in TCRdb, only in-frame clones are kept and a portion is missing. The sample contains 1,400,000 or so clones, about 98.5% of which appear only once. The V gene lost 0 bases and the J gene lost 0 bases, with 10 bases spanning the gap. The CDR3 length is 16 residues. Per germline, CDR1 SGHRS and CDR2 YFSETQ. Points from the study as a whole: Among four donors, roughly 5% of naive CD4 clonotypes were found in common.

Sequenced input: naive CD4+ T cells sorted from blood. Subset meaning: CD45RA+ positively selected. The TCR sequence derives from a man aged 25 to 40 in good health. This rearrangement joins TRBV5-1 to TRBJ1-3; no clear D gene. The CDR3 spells CASSLEIQLSGNTIYF. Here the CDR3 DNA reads TGCGCCAGCAGCTTGGAAATACAGCTCTCTGGAAACACCATATATTTT.